A selection of T cell receptor beta chains follows, all from one sample in a study of blood T cell repertoires in COVID-19. Clones were read by immunoSEQ multiplex PCR, and TCRdb kept only the in-frame ones, dropping some. This table has around 250,000 clones, 86% appearing once. The sequenced sample was peripheral blood. The receptor set was obtained from a woman aged 25 to 39 with active or convalescent COVID-19. The CDR3 runs from the conserved cysteine through the conserved F or W. D genes are given only for firm matches. The size field is filled for only some rows; it gives once, few, many or a size class.

d_call: .
v_call: TRBV7-2
j_call: TRBJ2-3
clone_size: .
cdr3_nt: TGTGCCAGCAGCAATAAAAATACGCAGTATTTT
cdr3_aa: CASSNKNTQYF

d_call: TRBD2
v_call: TRBV7-2
j_call: TRBJ2-3
clone_size: .
cdr3_nt: TGTGCCAGCAGCGTCGATGGGCGGGGGAAAGTAGATACGCAGTATTTT
cdr3_aa: CASSVDGRGKVDTQYF

d_call: .
v_call: TRBV9
j_call: TRBJ1-2
clone_size: few
cdr3_nt: TGTGCCAGCAGCGGTGGTGGTCGGGGGAATGGCTACACCTTC
cdr3_aa: CASSGGGRGNGYTF

d_call: .
v_call: TRBV24-1
j_call: TRBJ1-1
clone_size: .
cdr3_nt: TGTGCCCCCCGGGGTATGAAGGTGGAAGCTTTCTTT
cdr3_aa: CAPRGMKVEAFF

d_call: TRBD2
v_call: TRBV7-9
j_call: TRBJ2-1
clone_size: .
cdr3_nt: TGTGCCAGCAGCTTAATAGCGGGGGGGAACAATGAGCAGTTCTTC
cdr3_aa: CASSLIAGGNNEQFF

d_call: .
v_call: TRBV7-7
j_call: TRBJ2-7
clone_size: .
cdr3_nt: TGTGCTAGCAGCTTACCACTCGTAAGCTCCTACGAGCAGTACTTC
cdr3_aa: CASSLPLVSSYEQYF

d_call: .
v_call: TRBV21-1
j_call: TRBJ2-4
clone_size: .
cdr3_nt: TGTGCCAGCAGCAAACCCCGACAGGGTTGGGCCAAAAACATTCAGTACTTC
cdr3_aa: CASSKPRQGWAKNIQYF

d_call: TRBD1
v_call: TRBV18
j_call: TRBJ1-2
clone_size: .
cdr3_nt: TGTGCCAGCTCACTCGGGGACAGTAACTATGGCTACACCTTC
cdr3_aa: CASSLGDSNYGYTF

d_call: TRBD2
v_call: TRBV5-6
j_call: TRBJ2-2
clone_size: .
cdr3_nt: TGTGCCAGCAGCAGAGCTAGCGGGGATAACACCGGGGAGCTGTTTTTT
cdr3_aa: CASSRASGDNTGELFF

d_call: .
v_call: TRBV19
j_call: TRBJ1-2
clone_size: .
cdr3_nt: TGTGCCAGTAGCCGACAGGTAGCAGATGGCTACACCTTC
cdr3_aa: CASSRQVADGYTF